This entry concerns a single TCR beta chain. The data belong to a study of shared T cell receptors in the human thymus. Assay: immunoSEQ multiplex PCR; the TCRdb copy retains only in-frame clones and omits some. The table has over 450,000 clones, around three quarters seen once; the top ten hold about 0.014%. CDR3 length: 15 residues. V shed 5 bases and J shed 3 bases, with 15 bases lying between them. In germline, CDR1 is SGHTA, CDR2 FQGNSA. These same data were also listed under a study on human thymus T cells. That study reports: Thymus tissue for the work was resected from patients undergoing corrective heart surgery. Thymic repertoires of unrelated individuals were reported in related research to overlap highly.

This clonotype originated in a boy in the first two years of life with a congenital heart defect. V usage is TRBV7-2 and J usage is TRBJ2-3; D may be TRBD1 (5 bases). Material for sequencing was thymocytes. Here the CDR3 reads CASSPRRVDTDTQYF. In DNA form, the CDR3 reads TGTGCCAGCAGCCCCCGCAGGGTGGATACAGATACGCAGTATTTT.